These 32 T cell receptor beta chains were all obtained from the same sample, sequenced in a study of cytomegalovirus exposure and HLA in healthy donors. The PCR had 60 Vbeta and 13 Jbeta primers. Profiled with immunoSEQ multiplex PCR; TCRdb holds only in-frame clones, not every one. The sample has tens of thousands of clones, 67% seen once. Sequenced material: PBMCs. These receptors were taken from a man under 40 in good health and CMV-seronegative.

The chain combines TRBV30 with TRBJ1-2; D is perhaps TRBD1 (6 bases). Per germline, CDR1 GTSNPN and CDR2 SVGIG (reference sequence). This CDR3 region has 13 residues. Trimming took 4 bases from V and 7 from J, leaving 16 bases between them. In nucleotides, the CDR3 is TGTGCCTGGATGCGGACAGATTCTTTTGGCTACACCTTC. Its protein product is CAWMRTDSFGYTF.

This clone was detected only a few times. The rearrangement links TRBV10-2 to TRBJ1-1, with D possibly matching TRBD1 (5 bases). The CDR3 consists of 14 residues. Between the trimmed V and J ends, which lost 2 bases and 2 bases, there was a span of 9 bases. Germline CDR1 WSHSY, CDR2 SAAADI. The CDR3 is CASSEPGLNTEAFF. The CDR3, as DNA: TGCGCCAGCAGTGAGCCAGGGCTCAACACTGAAGCTTTCTTT.

This clone was found a few times. V usage is TRBV7-3 and J usage is TRBJ1-3, with TRBD1 identical over 8 bases. V dropped 3 bases and J dropped 8; count of bases not matched to a gene: 9. The germline V gene has CDR1 SGHTA and CDR2 FQGTGA. The CDR3 totals 15 residues. CDR3 nucleotides: TGTGCCAGCAGCTTTACCGGGACAGGCGGAGACACCATATATTTT. It is translated as CASSFTGTGGDTIYF.

This clone was counted a single time. The V call is TRBV28, the J call TRBJ2-7; possible D gene TRBD1, 6 bases. This CDR3 region has 14 residues. Looked up from germline, CDR1 is MDHEN and CDR2 is SYDVKM. Between the trimmed V and J ends, which lost 2 bases and 1 base, there was a span of 9 bases. The DNA of the CDR3 is TGTGCCAGCAGTTTAGTAGGGGGATCCTACGAGCAGTACTTC. This sequence encodes CASSLVGGSYEQYF. Full variable domain (missing parts from reference TRBV28 and TRBJ2-7): DVKVTQSSRYLVKRTGEKVFLECVQDMDHENMFWYRQDPGLGLRLIYFSYDVKMKEKGDIPEGYSVSREKKERFSLILESASTNQTSMYLCASSLVGGSYEQYFGPGTRLTVT.

The V gene is TRBV7-3, the J gene TRBJ1-1, with D unresolved. V lost 6 bases and J 1 base, leaving 9 bases between the germline ends. This CDR3 contains 13 residues. Germline CDR1 is SGHTA and CDR2 is FQGTGA. CDR3 DNA sequence: TGTGCCAGCAGTTCACAACCGAACACTGAAGCTTTCTTT. It codes for CASSSQPNTEAFF. The full variable domain, with the rest looked up from reference TRBV7-3 and TRBJ1-1, is GAGVSQTPSNKVTEKGKYVELRCDPISGHTALYWYRQSLGQGPEFLIYFQGTGAADDSGLPNDRFFAVRPEGSVSTLKIQRTERGDSAVYLCASSSQPNTEAFFGQGTRLTVV.

The V call is TRBV11-2, the J call TRBJ2-2; TRBD1 is a possible D gene (5 bases). V dropped 7 bases and J dropped 0 bases, with 12 bases sitting between them. The CDR3 length is 15 residues. Germline V gives CDR1 SGHAT, CDR2 FQNNGV. DNA of the CDR3: TGTGCCAGCACCTCACAGGTACCGAACACCGGGGAGCTGTTTTTT. It is translated as CASTSQVPNTGELFF.

The V and J genes are TRBV5-4 and TRBJ2-2, with 11 nucleotides matching TRBD2. The CDR3 totals 17 residues. Germline CDR1 reads SGHNT; CDR2 reads YYREEE (reference sequence). The V gene end was trimmed by 4 bases and the J gene end by 2 bases; junction bases not matched to a gene: 7. The CDR3 here is CASSNLAGGSNTGELFF. The CDR3 DNA sequence: TGTGCCAGCAGCAATCTAGCGGGAGGAAGTAACACCGGGGAGCTGTTTTTT.

The genes are TRBV14 and TRBJ2-5, with D possibly being TRBD1 (6 bases). Between the trimmed V and J ends, which lost 1 base and 5 bases, there was a span of 23 bases. Germline values: CDR1 SGHDN, CDR2 FVKESK. The CDR3 runs to 18 residues. The CDR3 spells CASSQAPIPRGRGETQYF. In DNA, the CDR3 is TGTGCCAGCAGCCAAGCCCCCATCCCAAGGGGGAGAGGGGAGACCCAGTACTTC.

In this sample, this clone turned up a few times. The chain has TRBV5-5 and TRBJ1-4; 7 bases agree with TRBD1. V shed 4 bases, J shed 6 bases, and the junction held 15 bases outside the gene matches. Germline assignment: CDR1 SGHKS and CDR2 YYEKEE (reference sequence). The CDR3 loop spans 17 amino acids. The CDR3 is CASSLLPLQGWDEKLFF. The CDR3, as DNA: TGTGCCAGCAGCCTTCTTCCCCTACAGGGGTGGGATGAAAAACTGTTTTTT.

The CDR3 DNA sequence: TGTGCCAGTAGTATTCTCATCGGAGATACGCAGTATTTT. Protein product: CASSILIGDTQYF. This chain uses TRBV19 with TRBJ2-3; D not certain. V gave up 3 bases and J gave up 5 bases, with 9 bases separating them. From germline, CDR1 is LNHDA and CDR2 SQIVND (reference sequence). The CDR3 is 13 amino acids.

The gene calls are TRBV6-1 and TRBJ2-2; D might be TRBD1 (7 bases). This CDR3 has 14 amino acids. Germline V gene data show CDR1 as MNHNS and CDR2 as SASEGT. V was clipped by 3 bases and J by 5 bases, with 10 bases between them. CDR3 loop: CASSDRGATGELFF. CDR3 nucleotides: TGTGCCAGCAGTGACAGGGGGGCGACCGGGGAGCTGTTTTTT.

In this sample, this clone turned up a few times. The chain employs TRBV7-9 and TRBJ1-2; TRBD1 agrees at 8 bases. The trim removed 1 base at V and 1 base at J, leaving 2 bases unmatched. This CDR3 contains 15 residues. CDR1 is SEHNR, CDR2 FQNEAQ, per germline (reference sequence). The CDR3 loop is CASSLETGVNYGYTF. CDR3 DNA: TGTGCCAGCAGCTTAGAGACAGGGGTTAACTATGGCTACACCTTC.

The J gene is TRBJ2-5, the V gene TRBV27; 8 bases fit TRBD2. V lost 5 bases and J lost 0; bases outside the gene matches: 5. Per the germline V gene, CDR1 is MNHEY and CDR2 is SMNVEV (reference sequence). This CDR3 is built from 15 residues. The CDR3 sequence is CASSPFGGDQETQYF. The CDR3 nucleotides read TGTGCCAGCAGTCCATTCGGGGGGGACCAAGAGACCCAGTACTTC.

The rearrangement joins TRBV27 to TRBJ2-7; TRBD1 agrees at 10 bases. Losses at the gene ends were 10 bases for V and 1 base for J; bases not matched to a gene: 4. Germline loops: CDR1 MNHEY, CDR2 SMNVEV (reference sequence). This CDR3 has 13 residues. CDR3 nucleotide sequence: TGTGCCACCCGGACAGGGGGGTCCTACGAGCAGTACTTC. It is translated as CATRTGGSYEQYF.

V and J are TRBV12-5 and TRBJ2-1; TRBD2 matches 14 bases. The CDR3 is 15 amino acids. The J segment lost 7 bases and the V segment lost 6 bases, leaving 5 bases of the junction unmatched. Germline V gives CDR1 LGHNT, CDR2 FRNRAP. The CDR3 coding sequence is TGTGCTAGTGGCCCGGGACTAGCGGGAGAAAATGAGCAGTTCTTC. Amino acid sequence: CASGPGLAGENEQFF. The entire variable domain, with the rest obtained from reference TRBV12-5 and TRBJ2-1, is as follows: DARVTQTPRHKVTEMGQEVTMRCQPILGHNTVFWYRQTMMQGLELLAYFRNRAPLDDSGMPKDRFSAEMPDATLATLKIQPSEPRDSAVYFCASGPGLAGENEQFFGPGTRLTVL.

This rearrangement joins TRBV30 to TRBJ2-7; TRBD2 agrees at 7 bases. The CDR3 runs 13 residues. Trimming removed 5 bases from V and 2 bases from J; junction bases left unmatched: 6. Germline V CDR1 and CDR2: GTSNPN, SVGIG (reference sequence). The CDR3 nucleotides are TGTGCCTGGGAAGCGGGACCTCCCTACGAGCAGTACTTC. Translation gives CAWEAGPPYEQYF. The full variable domain, with the rest looked up from reference TRBV30 and TRBJ2-7, is SQTIHQWPATLVQPVGSPLSLECTVEGTSNPNLYWYRQAAGRGLQLLFYSVGIGQISSEVPQNLSASRPQDRQFILSSKKLLLSDSGFYLCAWEAGPPYEQYFGPGTRLTVT.

The chain employs TRBV30 and TRBJ2-7; TRBD1 aligns across 9 bases. The CDR3 consists of 11 residues. Trimming at V came to 7 bases and at J to 10 bases, leaving 8 bases not matched to a gene. Germline CDR1 and CDR2: GTSNPN and SVGIG (reference sequence). CDR3: CAYSDRGFQYF. The CDR3 DNA sequence: TGTGCCTACTCGGACAGGGGATTTCAGTACTTC. The variable domain in full, completed from reference TRBV30 and TRBJ2-7, reads SQTIHQWPATLVQPVGSPLSLECTVEGTSNPNLYWYRQAAGRGLQLLFYSVGIGQISSEVPQNLSASRPQDRQFILSSKKLLLSDSGFYLCAYSDRGFQYFGPGTRLTVT.

The V call is TRBV13, the J call TRBJ1-2; D might be TRBD1 (5 bases). The CDR3 length is 15 residues. The germline V gene has CDR1 PRHDT and CDR2 FYEKMQ (reference sequence). V lost 2 bases to trimming and J lost 10 bases, with 20 bases between them. The CDR3 nucleotides are TGTGCCAGCAGCTTATTGCTCGGGGGAAGCCTGAACTACACCTTC. This codes for CASSLLLGGSLNYTF.

This chain connects TRBV4-1 to TRBJ2-7, with D hard to call. CDR3 length: 14 residues. The germline V gene encodes CDR1 MGHRA and CDR2 YSYEKL. V shed 0 bases and J shed 3 bases, with 9 bases lying between them. The CDR3 protein is CASSQEHTHYEQYF. For the CDR3, the DNA is TGCGCCAGCAGCCAAGAGCACACCCACTACGAGCAGTACTTC.

J is TRBJ2-7 and V is TRBV7-2; D is unresolved. Deletions cut 3 bases from V and 3 bases from J, with 3 bases between. CDR1 SGHTA and CDR2 FQGNSA come from the germline V gene. The CDR3 spans 11 residues. CDR3 DNA sequence: TGTGCCAGCAGCTTCCTCTACGAGCAGTACTTC. It encodes CASSFLYEQYF.

The gene calls are TRBV10-3 and TRBJ1-3, with 9 bases that match TRBD1. V lost 6 bases to trimming and J lost 0 bases; unmatched junction nucleotides: 3. Germline CDR1 is ENHRY and CDR2 is SYGVKD. The CDR3 is 15 residues long. In DNA form, the CDR3 reads TGTGCCATCAGACCACAGGGGGCCTCTGGAAACACCATATATTTT. Translated, it gives CAIRPQGASGNTIYF.

This clone has just a few counts. J is TRBJ1-4 and V is TRBV4-1, with TRBD1 as a possible D gene (6 bases). This CDR3 contains 16 residues. V dropped 1 base and J dropped 0 bases, with 9 bases sitting between them. Germline CDR1 MGHRA, CDR2 YSYEKL. The CDR3 loop reads CASSQVNRATNEKLFF. The DNA for the CDR3 is TGCGCCAGCAGCCAAGTAAACAGGGCAACTAATGAAAAACTGTTTTTT.

The V gene is TRBV6-5, the J gene TRBJ2-4, with 7 bases aligning to TRBD2. This CDR3 has 13 residues. Germline CDR1 is MNHEY and CDR2 is SVGAGI. With V trimmed by 6 bases and J by 9 bases, 8 bases remained unmatched. The CDR3 loop is CASSPGLGSIQYF. The CDR3, as DNA: TGTGCCAGCAGCCCAGGACTAGGCAGCATTCAGTACTTC.

This clone was seen a few times. The V gene is TRBV10-3, the J gene TRBJ2-2; D possibly corresponds to TRBD2 (6 bases). In germline, CDR1 is ENHRY, CDR2 SYGVKD. Trimming took off 7 bases at V and 3 bases at J, with 24 bases between the two ends. The CDR3 spans 18 residues. The CDR3 loop is CAITDSGTLDGYTGELFF. CDR3 nucleotides: TGTGCCATCACCGATAGCGGCACTCTCGACGGATACACCGGGGAGCTGTTTTTT.

This clone has a handful of counts. This rearrangement joins TRBV27 to TRBJ2-7, with D perhaps TRBD2 (5 bases). The ends were cut back, 2 bases at V and 3 bases at J, with 11 bases in the middle. CDR1 and CDR2 (germline): MNHEY, SMNVEV (reference sequence). The CDR3 consists of 14 residues. This CDR3 is CASSLSGFYYEQYF. CDR3 coding DNA: TGTGCCAGCAGTTTAAGCGGTTTCTACTACGAGCAGTACTTC.

This chain joins TRBV6-1 and TRBJ1-4; D is possibly TRBD1 (5 bases). In germline, CDR1 is MNHNS, CDR2 SASEGT. Trimming shortened V by 2 bases and J by 12 bases, and 10 bases separated the two germline ends. The CDR3 spans 12 residues. The CDR3 DNA is TGTGCCAGCAGTGAACTGGGGGGAGAACTGTTTTTT. Encoded protein: CASSELGGELFF.

This clone was seen only a few times. The chain links TRBV5-4 to TRBJ2-3, with TRBD2 matching over 7 bases. From germline, CDR1 is SGHNT and CDR2 YYREEE (reference sequence). The V segment lost 4 bases and the J segment 2 bases; nucleotides outside the gene matches: 7. This CDR3 is 15 amino acids long. The CDR3 sequence: CASSESSGYTDTQYF. The CDR3 DNA reads as TGTGCCAGCAGCGAATCTAGCGGATACACAGATACGCAGTATTTT. Full variable domain (missing parts from reference TRBV5-4 and TRBJ2-3): ETGVTQSPTHLIKTRGQQVTLRCSSQSGHNTVSWYQQALGQGPQFIFQYYREEENGRGNFPPRFSGLQFPNYSSELNVNALELDDSALYLCASSESSGYTDTQYFGPGTRLTVL.

CDR3 nucleotides: TGTGCCAGCAGTGCATCCTCTAGCGGGGGGCCGCTCCCAAACAATGAGCAGTTCTTC. Amino acid sequence: CASSASSSGGPLPNNEQFF. The V gene is TRBV6-4, the J gene TRBJ2-1; 11 positions agree with TRBD2. Per the germline V gene, CDR1 is MRHNA and CDR2 is SNTAGT. The CDR3 is 19 amino acids. V gave up 4 bases and J gave up 5 bases; unmatched junction bases: 16.

This clone occurred once. The V gene is TRBV5-6, the J gene TRBJ1-5; the D gene is possibly TRBD1 (6 bases). The CDR3 contains 14 residues. In germline, CDR1 is SGHDT, CDR2 YYEEEE. Trimming removed 1 base from V and 7 bases from J, with 12 bases in between. CDR3 in DNA: TGTGCCAGCAGCTTGAGGGGGTATAGCCAGCCCCAGCATTTT. This sequence encodes CASSLRGYSQPQHF.

A remark on this clone: Other DNA sequences of this sample code for an identical CDR3. The rearrangement joins TRBV9 to TRBJ1-1, with a tentative D call TRBD1 (5 bases). The CDR3 length is 14 residues. CDR1 is SGDLS and CDR2 is YYNGEE in the germline V gene. The V end was cut by 0 bases, the J end by 5 bases, with 11 bases between. The CDR3 sequence is CASSVGRGNTEAFF. The CDR3 region has the DNA TGTGCCAGCAGCGTAGGGCGGGGCAATACTGAAGCTTTCTTT.

The chain couples TRBV21-1 to TRBJ1-5; whether TRBD1, the table's D call, matches the DNA was not checked. TRBV21-1 is tagged as a pseudogene. The CDR3 totals 16 residues. Written as DNA, the CDR3 is TGTGCCAGCAACTGCTTAGGGACAGGATTAAATCAGCCCCAGCATTTT. Protein product: CASNCLGTGLNQPQHF.

The chain employs TRBV6-5 and TRBJ2-7, with 8 positions matching TRBD2. CDR3 size: 14 residues. After removal of 2 bases from V and 6 bases from J, the junction contained 6 bases not matched to a gene. CDR1 MNHEY and CDR2 SVGAGI come from the germline V gene. The CDR3 loop reads CASSYQAGAGEQYF. DNA for the CDR3: TGTGCCAGCAGTTACCAAGCGGGAGCGGGCGAGCAGTACTTC.